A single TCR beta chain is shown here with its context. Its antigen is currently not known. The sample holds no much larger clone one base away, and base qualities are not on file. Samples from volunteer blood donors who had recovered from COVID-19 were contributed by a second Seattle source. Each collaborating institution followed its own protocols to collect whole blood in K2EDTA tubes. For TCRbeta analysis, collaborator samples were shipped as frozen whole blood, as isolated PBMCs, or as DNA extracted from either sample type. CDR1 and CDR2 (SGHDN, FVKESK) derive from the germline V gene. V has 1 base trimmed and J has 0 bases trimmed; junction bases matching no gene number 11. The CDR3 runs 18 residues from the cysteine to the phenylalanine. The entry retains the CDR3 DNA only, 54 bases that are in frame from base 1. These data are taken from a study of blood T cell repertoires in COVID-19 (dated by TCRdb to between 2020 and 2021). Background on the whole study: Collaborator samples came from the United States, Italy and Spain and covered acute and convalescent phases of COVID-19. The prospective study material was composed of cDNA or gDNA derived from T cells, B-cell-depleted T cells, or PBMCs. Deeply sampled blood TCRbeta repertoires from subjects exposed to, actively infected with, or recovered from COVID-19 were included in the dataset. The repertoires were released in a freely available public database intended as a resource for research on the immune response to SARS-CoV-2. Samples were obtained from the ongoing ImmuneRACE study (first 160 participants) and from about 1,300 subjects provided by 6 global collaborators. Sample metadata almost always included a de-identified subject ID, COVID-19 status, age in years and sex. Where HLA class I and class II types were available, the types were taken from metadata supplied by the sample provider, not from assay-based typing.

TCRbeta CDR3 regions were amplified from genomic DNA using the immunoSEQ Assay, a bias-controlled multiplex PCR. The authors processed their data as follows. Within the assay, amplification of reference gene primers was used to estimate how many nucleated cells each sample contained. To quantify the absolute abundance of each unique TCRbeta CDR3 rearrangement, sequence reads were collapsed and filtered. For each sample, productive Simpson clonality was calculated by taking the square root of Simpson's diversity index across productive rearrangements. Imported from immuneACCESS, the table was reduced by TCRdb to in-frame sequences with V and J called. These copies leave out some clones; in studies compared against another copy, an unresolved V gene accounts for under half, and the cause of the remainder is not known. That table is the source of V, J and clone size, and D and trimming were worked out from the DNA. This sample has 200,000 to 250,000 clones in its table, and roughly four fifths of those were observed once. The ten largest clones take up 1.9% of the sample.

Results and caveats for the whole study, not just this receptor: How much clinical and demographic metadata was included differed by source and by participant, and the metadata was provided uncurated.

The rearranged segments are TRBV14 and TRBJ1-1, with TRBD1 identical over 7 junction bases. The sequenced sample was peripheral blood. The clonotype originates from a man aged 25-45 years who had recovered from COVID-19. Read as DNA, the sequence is TGTGCCAGCAGCCAAGGTCGCAGGGGGAACTTTATGAACACTGAAGCTTTCTTT. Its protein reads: CASSQGRRGNFMNTEAFF.